This T cell receptor (beta chain) is drawn from a study of blood T cell repertoires in COVID-19. Across the study: The United States, Italy and Spain were the sources of the acute and convalescent COVID-19 samples. The cDNA or gDNA used as material had been derived from T cells, B-cell-depleted T cells, or PBMCs.

Some clones are missing from TCRdb's copy, which holds only in-frame ones; the method was immunoSEQ multiplex PCR. The sample contains about 73,000 clones, 82% of which appear only once. Germline CDR1 reads MDHEN; CDR2 reads SYDVKM. The CDR3 spans 15 residues. The V end was cut by 8 bases, the J end by 0 bases, with 11 bases between. Sequenced input: peripheral blood. J is TRBJ2-6 and V is TRBV28; tentatively, D is TRBD1 (6 bases). The receptor comes from a woman aged 60 to 75 with acute or convalescent COVID-19. Here the CDR3 DNA reads TGTGCCAGCTCCCAACAGGGCTCTGGGGCCAACGTCCTGACTTTC. This codes for CASSQQGSGANVLTF. The entire variable domain, with the rest obtained from reference TRBV28 and TRBJ2-6, is as follows: DVKVTQSSRYLVKRTGEKVFLECVQDMDHENMFWYRQDPGLGLRLIYFSYDVKMKEKGDIPEGYSVSREKKERFSLILESASTNQTSMYLCASSQQGSGANVLTFGAGSRLTVL.